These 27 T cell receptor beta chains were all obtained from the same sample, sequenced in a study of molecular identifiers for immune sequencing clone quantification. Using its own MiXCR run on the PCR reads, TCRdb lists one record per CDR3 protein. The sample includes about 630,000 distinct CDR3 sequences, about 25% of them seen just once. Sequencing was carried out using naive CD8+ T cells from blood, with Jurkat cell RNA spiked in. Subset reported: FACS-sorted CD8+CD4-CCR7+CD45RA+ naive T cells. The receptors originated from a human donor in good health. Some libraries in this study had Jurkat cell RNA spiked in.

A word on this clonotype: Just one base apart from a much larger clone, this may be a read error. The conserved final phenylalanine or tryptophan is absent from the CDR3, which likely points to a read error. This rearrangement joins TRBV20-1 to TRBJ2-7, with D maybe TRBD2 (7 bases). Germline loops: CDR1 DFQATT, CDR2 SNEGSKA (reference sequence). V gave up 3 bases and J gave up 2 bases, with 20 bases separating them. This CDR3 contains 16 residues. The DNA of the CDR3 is TGCAGTGCTAGCTCGGTTCGGGAGGAGGGGGCCTACGAGCAGTACTCC. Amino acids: CSASSVREEGAYEQYS.

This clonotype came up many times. The CDR3: CASSTAGYTDTQYF. The CDR3 DNA reads as TGTGCCAGCAGTACAGCGGGGTACACAGATACGCAGTATTTT. This chain uses TRBV12-3 or TRBV12-4 with TRBJ2-3; 7 bases map to TRBD2. The CDR3 runs to 14 residues. The V gene end was trimmed by 5 bases and the J gene end by 2 bases; junction bases not matched to a gene: 4.

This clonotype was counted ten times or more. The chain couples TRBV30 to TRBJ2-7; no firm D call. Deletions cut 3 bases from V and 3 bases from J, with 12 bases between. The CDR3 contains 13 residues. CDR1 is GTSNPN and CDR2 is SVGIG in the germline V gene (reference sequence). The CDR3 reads CAWSWTDGYEQYF. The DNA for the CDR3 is TGTGCCTGGAGCTGGACGGACGGCTACGAGCAGTACTTC.

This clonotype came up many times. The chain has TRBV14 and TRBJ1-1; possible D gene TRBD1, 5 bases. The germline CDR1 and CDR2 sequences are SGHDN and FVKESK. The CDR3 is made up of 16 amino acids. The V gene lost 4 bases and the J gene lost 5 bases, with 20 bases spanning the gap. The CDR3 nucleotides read TGTGCCAGCAGCCCAAGGACGGGGGTAGTCTTTACTGAAGCTTTCTTT. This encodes CASSPRTGVVFTEAFF.

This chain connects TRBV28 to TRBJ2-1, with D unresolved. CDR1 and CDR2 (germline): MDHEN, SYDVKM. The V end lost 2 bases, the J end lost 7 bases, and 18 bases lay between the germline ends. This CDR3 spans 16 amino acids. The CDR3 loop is CASSLGPSSFWNEQFF. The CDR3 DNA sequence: TGTGCCAGCAGTTTAGGTCCCTCCTCTTTTTGGAATGAGCAGTTCTTC. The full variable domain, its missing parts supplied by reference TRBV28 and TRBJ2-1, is DVKVTQSSRYLVKRTGEKVFLECVQDMDHENMFWYRQDPGLGLRLIYFSYDVKMKEKGDIPEGYSVSREKKERFSLILESASTNQTSMYLCASSLGPSSFWNEQFFGPGTRLTVL.

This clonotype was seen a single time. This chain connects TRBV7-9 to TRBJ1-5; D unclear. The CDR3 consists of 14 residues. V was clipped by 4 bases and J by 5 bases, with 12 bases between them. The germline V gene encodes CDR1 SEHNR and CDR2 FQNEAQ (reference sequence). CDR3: CASSSLWADQPQHF. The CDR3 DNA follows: TGTGCCAGCAGCTCACTTTGGGCTGATCAGCCCCAGCATTTT.

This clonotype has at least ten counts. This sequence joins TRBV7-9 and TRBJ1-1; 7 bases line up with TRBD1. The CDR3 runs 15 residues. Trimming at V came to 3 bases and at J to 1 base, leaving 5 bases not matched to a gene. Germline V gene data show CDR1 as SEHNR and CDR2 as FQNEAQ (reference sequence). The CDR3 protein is CASSFVTGENTEAFF. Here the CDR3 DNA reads TGTGCCAGCAGCTTCGTTACAGGGGAGAACACTGAAGCTTTCTTT.

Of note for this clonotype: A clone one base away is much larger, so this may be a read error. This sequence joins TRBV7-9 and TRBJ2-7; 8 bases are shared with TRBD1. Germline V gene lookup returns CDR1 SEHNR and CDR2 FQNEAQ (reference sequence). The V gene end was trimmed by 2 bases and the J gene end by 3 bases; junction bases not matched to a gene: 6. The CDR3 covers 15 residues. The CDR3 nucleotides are TGTGCCAGCAGCTTACCCACAGGGGGTAACTACGAGCAGTACTTC. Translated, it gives CASSLPTGGNYEQYF.

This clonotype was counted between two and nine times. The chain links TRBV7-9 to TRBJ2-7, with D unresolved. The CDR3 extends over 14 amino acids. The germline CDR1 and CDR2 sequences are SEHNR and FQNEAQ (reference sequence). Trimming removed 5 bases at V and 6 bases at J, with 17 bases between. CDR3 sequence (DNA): TGTGCCAGCAGCGATACCTACACAGCCTTCGAGCAGTACTTC. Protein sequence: CASSDTYTAFEQYF.

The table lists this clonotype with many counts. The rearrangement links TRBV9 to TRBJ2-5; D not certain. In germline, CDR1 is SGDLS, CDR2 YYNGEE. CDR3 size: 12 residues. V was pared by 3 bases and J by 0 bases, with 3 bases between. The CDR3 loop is CASSGDQETQYF. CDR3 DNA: TGTGCCAGCAGCGGGGACCAAGAGACCCAGTACTTC.

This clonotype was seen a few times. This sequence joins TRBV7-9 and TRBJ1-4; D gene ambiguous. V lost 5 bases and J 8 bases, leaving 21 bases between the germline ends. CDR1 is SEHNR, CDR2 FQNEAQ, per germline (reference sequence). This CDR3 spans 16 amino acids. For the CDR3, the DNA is TGTGCCAGCAGCCAAAATTGGGAGACGAGAGACGAAAAACTGTTTTTT. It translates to CASSQNWETRDEKLFF.

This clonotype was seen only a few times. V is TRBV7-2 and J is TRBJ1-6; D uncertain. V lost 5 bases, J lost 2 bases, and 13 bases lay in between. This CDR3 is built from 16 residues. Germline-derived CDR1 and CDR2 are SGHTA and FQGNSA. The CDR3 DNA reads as TGTGCCAGCAGCCCCCCCCTAGGCGCCTATAATTCACCCCTCCACTTT. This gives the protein CASSPPLGAYNSPLHF.

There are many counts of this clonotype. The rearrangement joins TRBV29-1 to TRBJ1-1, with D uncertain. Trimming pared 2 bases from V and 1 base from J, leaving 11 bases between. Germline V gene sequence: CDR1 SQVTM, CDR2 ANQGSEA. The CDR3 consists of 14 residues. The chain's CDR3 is CSVESKGTNTEAFF. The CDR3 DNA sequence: TGCAGCGTTGAATCGAAAGGAACGAACACTGAAGCTTTCTTT.

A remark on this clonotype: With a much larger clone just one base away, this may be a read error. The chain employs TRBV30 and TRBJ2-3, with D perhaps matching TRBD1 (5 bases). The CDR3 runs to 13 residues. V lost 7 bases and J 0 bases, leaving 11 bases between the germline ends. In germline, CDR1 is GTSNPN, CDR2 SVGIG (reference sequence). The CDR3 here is CASATESTDTQYF. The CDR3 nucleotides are TGTGCCTCGGCGACAGAGAGCACAGATACGCAGTATTTT.

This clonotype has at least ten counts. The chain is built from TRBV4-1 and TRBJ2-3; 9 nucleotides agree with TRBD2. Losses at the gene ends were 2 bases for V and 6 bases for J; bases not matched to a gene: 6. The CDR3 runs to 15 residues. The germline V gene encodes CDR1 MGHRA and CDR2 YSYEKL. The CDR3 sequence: CASSQLRGGVDTQYF. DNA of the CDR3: TGCGCCAGCAGCCAATTACGCGGGGGGGTTGATACGCAGTATTTT.

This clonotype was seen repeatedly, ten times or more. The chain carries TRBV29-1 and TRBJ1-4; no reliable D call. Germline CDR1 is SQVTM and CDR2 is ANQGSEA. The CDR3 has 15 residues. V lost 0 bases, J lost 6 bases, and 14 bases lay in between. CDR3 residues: CSVEELDDGYEKLFF. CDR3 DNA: TGCAGCGTTGAAGAGTTGGACGACGGTTATGAAAAACTGTTTTTT.

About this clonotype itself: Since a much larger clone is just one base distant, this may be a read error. CDR3 sequence reads: CASSQDGERTGELSF. The CDR3, as DNA: TGCGCCAGCAGCCAAGATGGAGAGCGGACCGGGGAGCTGTCTTTT. The chain links TRBV4-3 to TRBJ2-2, with D perhaps matching TRBD2 (5 bases). The germline CDR1 and CDR2 sequences are LGHNA and YSLEER. There are 15 residues in the CDR3.

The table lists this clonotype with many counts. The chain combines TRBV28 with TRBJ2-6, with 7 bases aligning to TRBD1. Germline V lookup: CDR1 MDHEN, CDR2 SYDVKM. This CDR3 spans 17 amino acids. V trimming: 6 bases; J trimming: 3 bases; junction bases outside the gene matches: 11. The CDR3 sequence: CASRSTQQGIGANVLTF. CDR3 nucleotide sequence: TGTGCCAGCAGATCAACGCAACAGGGGATTGGGGCCAACGTCCTGACTTTC.

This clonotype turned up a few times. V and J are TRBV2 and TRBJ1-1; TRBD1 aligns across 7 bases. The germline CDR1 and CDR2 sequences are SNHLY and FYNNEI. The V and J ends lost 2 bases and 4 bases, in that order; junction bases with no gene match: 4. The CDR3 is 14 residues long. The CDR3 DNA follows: TGTGCCAGCAGTGAATACAGGGGTGGCACTGAAGCTTTCTTT. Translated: CASSEYRGGTEAFF. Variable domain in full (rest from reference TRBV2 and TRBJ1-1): EPEVTQTPSHQVTQMGQEVILRCVPISNHLYFYWYRQILGQKVEFLVSFYNNEISEKSEIFDDQFSVERPDGSNFTLKIRSTKLEDSAMYFCASSEYRGGTEAFFGQGTRLTVV.

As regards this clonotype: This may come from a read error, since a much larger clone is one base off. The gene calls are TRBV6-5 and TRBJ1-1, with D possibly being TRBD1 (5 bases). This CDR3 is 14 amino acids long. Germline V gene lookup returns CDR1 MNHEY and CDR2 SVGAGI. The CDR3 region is CDSSEVGQNTEAFF. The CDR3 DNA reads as TGTGACAGCAGCGAAGTAGGACAGAACACTGAAGCTTTCTTT.

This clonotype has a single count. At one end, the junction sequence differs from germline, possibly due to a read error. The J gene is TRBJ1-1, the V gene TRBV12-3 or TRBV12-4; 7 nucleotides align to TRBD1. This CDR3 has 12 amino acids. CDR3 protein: CASLEGATEALF. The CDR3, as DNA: TGTGCCAGCCTGGAGGGGGCCACTGAAGCTCTCTTT.

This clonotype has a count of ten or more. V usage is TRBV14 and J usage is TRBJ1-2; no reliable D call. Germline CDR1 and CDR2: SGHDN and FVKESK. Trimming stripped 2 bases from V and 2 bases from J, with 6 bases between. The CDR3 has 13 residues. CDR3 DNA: TGTGCCAGCAGCCAACTACAGAACTATGGCTACACCTTC. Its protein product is CASSQLQNYGYTF.

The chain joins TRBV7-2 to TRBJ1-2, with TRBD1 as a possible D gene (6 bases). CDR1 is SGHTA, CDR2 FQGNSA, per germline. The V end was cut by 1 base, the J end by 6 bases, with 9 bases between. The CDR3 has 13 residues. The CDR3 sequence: CASSLVAGDGYTF. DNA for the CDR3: TGTGCCAGCAGCTTAGTAGCAGGGGATGGCTACACCTTC.

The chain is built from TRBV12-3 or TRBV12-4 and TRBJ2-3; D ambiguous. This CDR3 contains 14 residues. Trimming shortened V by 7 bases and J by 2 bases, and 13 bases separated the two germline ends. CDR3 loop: CASNSGGPTDTQYF. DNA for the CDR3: TGTGCCAGCAATTCGGGTGGGCCCACAGATACGCAGTATTTT.

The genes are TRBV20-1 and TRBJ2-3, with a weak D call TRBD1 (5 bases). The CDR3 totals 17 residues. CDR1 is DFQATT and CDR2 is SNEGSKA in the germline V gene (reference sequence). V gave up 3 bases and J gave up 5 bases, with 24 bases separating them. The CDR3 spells CSASGSMTVRIGDTQYF. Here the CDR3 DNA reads TGCAGTGCTAGTGGCAGTATGACAGTCCGAATTGGAGATACGCAGTATTTT.

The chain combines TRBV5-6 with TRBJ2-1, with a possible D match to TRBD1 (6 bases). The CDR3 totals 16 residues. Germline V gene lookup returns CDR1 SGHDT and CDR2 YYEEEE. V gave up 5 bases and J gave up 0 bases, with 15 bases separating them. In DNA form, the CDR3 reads TGTGCCAGCAGTGCAACAGGGTCCTCCTCCTACAATGAGCAGTTCTTC. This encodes CASSATGSSSYNEQFF. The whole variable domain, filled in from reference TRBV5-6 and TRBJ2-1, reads DAGVTQSPTHLIKTRGQQVTLRCSPKSGHDTVSWYQQALGQGPQFIFQYYEEEERQRGNFPDRFSGHQFPNYSSELNVNALLLGDSALYLCASSATGSSSYNEQFFGPGTRLTVL.

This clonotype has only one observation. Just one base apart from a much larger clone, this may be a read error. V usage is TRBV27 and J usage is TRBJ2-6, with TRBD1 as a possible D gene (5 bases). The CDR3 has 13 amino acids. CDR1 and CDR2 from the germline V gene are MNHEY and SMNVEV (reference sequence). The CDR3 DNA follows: TGTGCCAGCAGTTTACCTGGGGCCAGCGTCCTGACTTTC. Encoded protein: CASSLPGASVLTF.